This T cell receptor (beta chain) originates from a study of blood T cell repertoires in COVID-19. The data were produced by immunoSEQ multiplex PCR, yet TCRdb's version contains in-frame clones alone and is incomplete. Of about 280,000 clones listed, around 86% are singletons. CDR3 length: 14 residues. The V and J ends lost 1 base and 8 bases respectively, with 14 bases between them. Germline V gene data show CDR1 as SQVTM and CDR2 as ANQGSEA. This chain uses TRBV29-1 with TRBJ1-4, with D unresolved. Sequences were obtained from peripheral blood. The TCR comes from a woman in her thirties or forties who had recovered from COVID-19. The CDR3 nucleotides read TGCAGCGTTGAAGGTCCCGGGTCGGGAGAAAAACTGTTTTTT. It specifies CSVEGPGSGEKLFF.